These 8 T cell receptor beta chains were all obtained from the same sample, sequenced in a study of T cell responses to AZD1222 COVID-19 vaccine. Using immunoSEQ multiplex PCR, the repertoire was profiled, and TCRdb retains in-frame clones only, with some absent. The sample includes 160,000 or so clones, less than 90% of them seen just once. Source: peripheral blood, taken after recovery from COVID-19. These receptors all come from an adult who had recovered from COVID-19.

V usage is TRBV6-1 and J usage is TRBJ2-5; unclear D gene. V dropped 6 bases and J dropped 6 bases, with 11 bases sitting between them. Germline lookup yields CDR1 MNHNS and CDR2 SASEGT. The CDR3 has 12 residues. The DNA of the CDR3 is TGTGCCAGCAGGGTTGCGAGTCAGACCCAGTACTTC. Its translation is CASRVASQTQYF.

The chain employs TRBV5-4 and TRBJ1-2, with D possibly being TRBD1 (5 bases). Germline V gene data show CDR1 as SGHNT and CDR2 as YYREEE (reference sequence). The CDR3 length is 13 residues. Trimming took off 4 bases at V and 4 bases at J, with 11 bases between the two ends. In DNA, the CDR3 is TGTGCCAGCAGCCGGGACTCCAGCTATGGCTACACCTTC. This sequence encodes CASSRDSSYGYTF.

V gene TRBV6-1 combines with J gene TRBJ1-3; D gene unclear. CDR1 and CDR2 from the germline V gene are MNHNS and SASEGT. V lost 6 bases to trimming and J lost 6 bases, with 15 bases between them. This CDR3 has 14 residues. The CDR3 DNA reads TGTGCCAGCAGCGACGGCCGGATATTAAACACCATATATTTT. This codes for CASSDGRILNTIYF.

This sequence joins TRBV14 and TRBJ2-3; TRBD2 might be the D (6 bases). CDR1 is SGHDN and CDR2 is FVKESK in the germline V gene. With 4 bases removed from V and 4 bases from J, the gap between germline ends came to 12 bases. There are 14 residues in the CDR3. In DNA form, the CDR3 reads TGTGCCAGCAGCCCCCACGGGAGCCCAGATACGCAGTATTTT. Protein sequence: CASSPHGSPDTQYF. The entire variable domain, with the rest obtained from reference TRBV14 and TRBJ2-3, is as follows: EAGVTQFPSHSVIEKGQTVTLRCDPISGHDNLYWYRRVMGKEIKFLLHFVKESKQDESGMPNNRFLAERTGGTYSTLKVQPAELEDSGVYFCASSPHGSPDTQYFGPGTRLTVL.

This chain connects TRBV19 to TRBJ2-3; D is tentatively TRBD1 or TRBD2 (5 bases each). In germline, CDR1 is LNHDA, CDR2 SQIVND (reference sequence). The germline V and J ends were trimmed by 8 bases and 2 bases, with 17 bases remaining between them. The CDR3 runs 15 residues. The CDR3 here is CASGDRDGDTDTQYF. As DNA, the CDR3 is TGTGCCAGTGGGGACCGGGACGGAGACACAGATACGCAGTATTTT.

The chain combines TRBV28 with TRBJ2-5; no definite D call. This CDR3 is built from 14 residues. Germline V lookup: CDR1 MDHEN, CDR2 SYDVKM. V was trimmed by 5 bases and J by 2 bases, leaving 12 bases between them. CDR3 bases: TGTGCCAGCAGTCCACCGGGCGGACAAGAGACCCAGTACTTC. It specifies CASSPPGGQETQYF.

The chain employs TRBV6-2 or TRBV6-3 and TRBJ2-1, with D hard to call. The V gene lost 0 bases and the J gene lost 8 bases, with 11 bases spanning the gap. CDR3 size: 14 residues. Germline values: CDR1 MNHEY, CDR2 SVGEGT. The CDR3 protein is CASSYSKQQHEQFF. The CDR3 nucleotides are TGTGCCAGCAGTTACTCCAAACAGCAGCATGAGCAGTTCTTC.

The chain recombines TRBV4-3 with TRBJ1-2; D unresolved. V gave up 3 bases and J gave up 0 bases, with 11 bases separating them. Germline CDR1 LGHNA, CDR2 YSLEER. This CDR3 region has 15 residues. This CDR3 is CASSQVEGPNYGYTF. DNA for the CDR3: TGCGCCAGCAGCCAGGTTGAAGGCCCTAACTATGGCTACACCTTC.